By sample share, the clone carrying this TCR delta chain is large. TCRdb called clones from the RT-PCR reads again using CATT. The table includes approximately 2,000 delta-chain clones, 24% detected once. This record comes from a study of gamma-delta T cells after stem cell transplantation. CDR3 length equals 19 residues. Losses at the gene ends were 1 base for V and 0 bases for J; bases not matched to a gene: 15. CDR1 and CDR2 (germline): GEAIGNYY, EKD. Specimen: gamma-delta T cells. The receptor was isolated from a human donor. It is not recorded whose cells these are; they may come from a transplant donor. The chain couples TRDV2 to TRDJ1; 8 bases align to TRDD3. This chain's CDR3 is CACDTVRLGYGSYTDKLIF. CDR3 nucleotide sequence: TGTGCCTGTGACACTGTAAGGTTGGGATACGGATCGTACACCGATAAACTCATCTTT.